These 32 T cell receptor beta chains were sequenced from one sample in a study of response to subunit inactivated influenza vaccine. TCRdb reprocessed the RT-PCR reads via MiXCR and lists one record per CDR3 protein. The data contain around 570,000 distinct CDR3 sequences, about 11% of them seen just once; the ten biggest clones take up around 10%. This sample was also put to use in a study of T cells expressing NK-cell markers. From that second work: A 5'RACE template switching approach incorporating UMIs was used to make TCR beta cDNA.

Material: PBMCs from blood, obtained on the day of vaccination. Every receptor here comes from a middle-aged man who received an inactivated influenza vaccine.

The chain employs TRBV5-1 and TRBJ2-3; 9 nucleotides line up with TRBD2. V shed 7 bases and J 3 bases; nucleotides not matched to a gene: 9. Germline CDR1 is SGHRS and CDR2 is YFSETQ. The CDR3 totals 15 residues. The CDR3 protein is CASDGAGGSTDTQYF. Written as DNA, the CDR3 is TGCGCCAGCGATGGCGCGGGAGGGTCTACAGATACGCAGTATTTT.

The chain uses TRBV24-1 and TRBJ2-7; D ambiguous. The ends were cut back, 2 bases at V and 3 bases at J, with 7 bases in the middle. Germline CDR1 reads KGHDR; CDR2 reads SFDVKD. CDR3 length equals 13 residues. The chain's CDR3 is CATSDSGSYEQYF. CDR3 nucleotide sequence: TGTGCCACCAGTGATTCCGGCAGCTACGAGCAGTACTTC.

This clonotype was counted ten times or more. V gene TRBV14 combines with J gene TRBJ2-7; D gene ambiguous. The V and J ends lost 3 bases and 9 bases respectively, with 15 bases between them. CDR3 length equals 13 residues. Germline loops: CDR1 SGHDN, CDR2 FVKESK. CDR3 sequence (DNA): TGTGCCAGCAGCCAGCTCGCAGGCCTCGGGCAGTACTTC. Translated: CASSQLAGLGQYF.

In nucleotides, the CDR3 is TGTGCCAGCAGCTTAGGGGGGGGGACAAGGGCCAACGTCCTGACTTTC. Amino acid sequence: CASSLGGGTRANVLTF. J is TRBJ2-6 and V is TRBV7-6; possible D gene TRBD2, 7 bases. Trimming took 1 base from V and 5 from J, leaving 12 bases between them. The germline V gene encodes CDR1 SGHVS and CDR2 FNYEAQ. This CDR3 comprises 16 residues.

This clonotype has a handful of counts. V is TRBV16 and J is TRBJ2-4; D is possibly TRBD1 (6 bases). Germline V CDR1 and CDR2: KGHSY, FQNENV. The germline V and J ends were trimmed by 6 bases and 0 bases, with 12 bases remaining between them. This CDR3 is 15 amino acids long. Here the CDR3 reads CASSYGQIAKNIQYF. The CDR3 nucleotides read TGTGCCAGCAGTTACGGACAGATAGCCAAAAACATTCAGTACTTC. Full variable domain (missing parts from reference TRBV16 and TRBJ2-4): GEEVAQTPKHLVRGEGQKAKLYCAPIKGHSYVFWYQQVLKNEFKFLISFQNENVFDETGMPKERFSAKCLPNSPCSLEIQATKLEDSAVYFCASSYGQIAKNIQYFGAGTRLSVL.

This clonotype has a handful of counts. The V call is TRBV6-2 or TRBV6-3, the J call TRBJ2-5, with 14 positions matching TRBD2. Losses at the gene ends were 2 bases for V and 2 bases for J; bases not matched to a gene: 7. Germline CDR1 reads MNHEY; CDR2 reads SVGEGT. This CDR3 is 18 amino acids long. In nucleotides, the CDR3 is TGTGCCAGCAGTTACCCTCCCCGGACTAGCGGGAGGCAAGAGACCCAGTACTTC. It specifies CASSYPPRTSGRQETQYF.

J is TRBJ2-3 and V is TRBV9; 10 bases are shared with TRBD2. This CDR3 region has 17 residues. Germline V gives CDR1 SGDLS, CDR2 YYNGEE. V gave up 0 bases and J gave up 6 bases; unmatched junction bases: 10. The DNA for the CDR3 is TGTGCCAGCAGCGTAGCTTTGACTAGCGGGCAGCAGGATACGCAGTATTTT. It codes for CASSVALTSGQQDTQYF.

This chain links TRBV10-3 with TRBJ2-5, with TRBD1 matching over 8 bases. The CDR3 runs 15 residues. J lost 4 bases, V lost 4 bases, and 8 bases had no gene match. CDR1 and CDR2 (germline): ENHRY, SYGVKD. The CDR3 DNA follows: TGTGCCATCAGTGTTTCAGGGGGCGCGGGAGAGACCCAGTACTTC. Translated, it gives CAISVSGGAGETQYF.

The rearrangement links TRBV12-3 or TRBV12-4 to TRBJ1-3; 7 nucleotides match TRBD1. This CDR3 comprises 14 residues. V was pared by 6 bases and J by 1 base, with 3 bases of the junction left unmatched. DNA of the CDR3: TGTGCCAGCAGGGCGACAGGGTCTGGAAACACCATATATTTT. It specifies CASRATGSGNTIYF.

In this sample, this clonotype turned up many times. This chain joins TRBV2 and TRBJ1-1, with D uncertain. Trimming left V 7 bases short and J 1 base short, with 10 bases between. Germline values: CDR1 SNHLY, CDR2 FYNNEI. This CDR3 has 13 amino acids. CDR3 protein: CASKMAENTEAFF. CDR3 DNA sequence: TGTGCCAGCAAGATGGCCGAGAACACTGAAGCTTTCTTT. Full variable domain (remainder filled in from reference TRBV2 and TRBJ1-1): EPEVTQTPSHQVTQMGQEVILRCVPISNHLYFYWYRQILGQKVEFLVSFYNNEISEKSEIFDDQFSVERPDGSNFTLKIRSTKLEDSAMYFCASKMAENTEAFFGQGTRLTVV.

This CDR3 is CASSLGGSGGPGETQYF. Here the CDR3 DNA reads TGCGCCAGCAGCTTGGGCGGTAGCGGGGGTCCGGGCGAGACCCAGTACTTC. This rearrangement joins TRBV5-1 to TRBJ2-5; 9 bases fit TRBD2. Germline V gene lookup returns CDR1 SGHRS and CDR2 YFSETQ. This CDR3 comprises 17 residues. The ends lost 0 bases at V and 5 bases at J; junction bases unmatched: 11.

There are many counts of this clonotype. The V gene is TRBV7-9, the J gene TRBJ2-7, with a tentative D call TRBD1 (6 bases). Germline CDR1 and CDR2: SEHNR and FQNEAQ (reference sequence). The CDR3 is 13 residues long. Trimming cost V 5 bases and J 4 bases, with 12 bases left between them. CDR3 loop: CASSPTRGYEQYF. The CDR3 nucleotides read TGTGCCAGCAGCCCGACCAGGGGTTACGAGCAGTACTTC.

V usage is TRBV6-2 or TRBV6-3 and J usage is TRBJ2-3; 12 bases map to TRBD2. Germline V gives CDR1 MNHEY, CDR2 SVGEGT. CDR3 length: 16 residues. V was pared by 8 bases and J by 2 bases, with 8 bases of the junction left unmatched. The CDR3 region has the DNA TGTGCCAGCTGCCCTAGCGGGGGGGTTCCCACAGATACGCAGTATTTT. This encodes CASCPSGGVPTDTQYF.

A few counts support this clonotype. This chain joins TRBV28 and TRBJ2-7; 8 bases agree with TRBD2. V was pared by 5 bases and J by 7 bases, with 4 bases of the junction left unmatched. Looked up from germline, CDR1 is MDHEN and CDR2 is SYDVKM. The CDR3 length is 12 residues. CDR3 residues: CASSREGWEQYF. The CDR3 DNA follows: TGTGCCAGCAGTCGGGAGGGATGGGAGCAGTACTTC. The full variable domain, with the rest looked up from reference TRBV28 and TRBJ2-7, is DVKVTQSSRYLVKRTGEKVFLECVQDMDHENMFWYRQDPGLGLRLIYFSYDVKMKEKGDIPEGYSVSREKKERFSLILESASTNQTSMYLCASSREGWEQYFGPGTRLTVT.

This clonotype was recorded once. This chain joins TRBV4-2 and TRBJ1-1, with D tentatively TRBD1 (5 bases). V was clipped by 5 bases and J by 7 bases, with 17 bases between them. Germline V gene lookup returns CDR1 LGHNA and CDR2 YNFKEQ. This CDR3 has 14 amino acids. In nucleotides, the CDR3 is TGTGCCAGCAGCTATGGGATAGGGGCAAATGAAGCTTTCTTT. Translating it yields CASSYGIGANEAFF.

Ten or more counts support this clonotype. This sequence joins TRBV12-3 or TRBV12-4 and TRBJ1-5; D gene uncertain. The CDR3 has 13 amino acids. V was trimmed by 3 bases and J by 4 bases, leaving 7 bases between them. CDR3 residues: CASSLAGNQPQHF. CDR3 nucleotide sequence: TGTGCCAGCAGTTTGGCGGGAAATCAGCCCCAGCATTTT.

This clonotype was observed many times. This chain joins TRBV20-1 and TRBJ1-5; 7 nucleotides align to TRBD1. Germline V gives CDR1 DFQATT, CDR2 SNEGSKA (reference sequence). V was clipped by 3 bases and J by 4 bases; unmatched bases: 6. CDR3 size: 14 residues. The CDR3 loop is CSARGGTANQPQHF. The CDR3 DNA sequence: TGCAGTGCTAGGGGGGGGACAGCGAATCAGCCCCAGCATTTT.

This chain links TRBV20-1 with TRBJ2-5, with 8 bases identical to TRBD1. J lost 9 bases, V lost 6 bases, and 15 bases had no gene match. The germline V gene encodes CDR1 DFQATT and CDR2 SNEGSKA (reference sequence). The length of the CDR3 is 14 residues. The CDR3 sequence is CSAHPDRVEGAQYF. The CDR3 DNA reads TGCAGTGCCCACCCGGACAGGGTAGAAGGGGCCCAGTACTTC.

This clonotype has ten or more counts. The chain links TRBV20-1 to TRBJ2-3, with unresolved D. Germline assignment: CDR1 DFQATT and CDR2 SNEGSKA (reference sequence). CDR3 length: 13 amino acids. The V gene lost 5 bases and the J gene lost 0 bases, with 9 bases spanning the gap. The CDR3 bases are TGCAGTGCTCAAGCGACGAGCACAGATACGCAGTATTTT. Translated, it gives CSAQATSTDTQYF.

Here the CDR3 reads CASSFQYGRDETQYF. The CDR3 coding sequence is TGCGCCAGCAGCTTCCAATATGGCAGGGACGAGACCCAGTACTTC. This chain joins TRBV5-1 and TRBJ2-5, with D possibly being TRBD1 or TRBD2 (5 bases each). This CDR3 is 15 amino acids long. V lost 2 bases to trimming and J lost 5 bases, with 16 bases between them. Germline CDR1 and CDR2: SGHRS and YFSETQ.

The V and J genes are TRBV5-1 and TRBJ2-3; 13 nucleotides line up with TRBD2. CDR1 is SGHRS, CDR2 YFSETQ, per germline. The V gene end was trimmed by 3 bases and the J gene end by 0 bases; junction bases not matched to a gene: 7. This CDR3 comprises 18 residues. The chain's CDR3 is CASSSQTSGGASTDTQYF. DNA of the CDR3: TGCGCCAGCAGCTCACAAACTAGCGGGGGGGCTAGCACAGATACGCAGTATTTT.

This clonotype was counted many times. The chain uses TRBV20-1 and TRBJ2-3; possible D gene TRBD2, 5 bases. Trimming removed 0 bases at V and 8 bases at J, with 12 bases between. This CDR3 comprises 13 residues. The germline V gene encodes CDR1 DFQATT and CDR2 SNEGSKA (reference sequence). The CDR3 sequence is CSARDTGFGTQYF. CDR3 nucleotides: TGCAGTGCTAGAGATACGGGGTTCGGTACGCAGTATTTT.

The table lists this clonotype with many counts. V usage is TRBV6-5 and J usage is TRBJ1-2; D is unresolved. This CDR3 comprises 14 residues. The ends were cut back, 0 bases at V and 2 bases at J, with 7 bases in the middle. CDR1 and CDR2 from the germline V gene are MNHEY and SVGAGI. CDR3 amino acids: CASSYSTGNYGYTF. CDR3 DNA: TGTGCCAGCAGTTACTCGACCGGGAACTATGGCTACACCTTC.

This clonotype was counted many times. The chain is built from TRBV7-2 and TRBJ1-3, with 7 bases lining up with TRBD1. The ends lost 5 bases at V and 4 bases at J; junction bases unmatched: 11. CDR1 and CDR2 (germline): SGHTA, FQGNSA. There are 16 residues in the CDR3. CDR3 sequence reads: CASSPGPDRQGNTIYF. The CDR3 coding sequence is TGTGCCAGCAGCCCAGGGCCGGACAGGCAGGGAAACACCATATATTTT.

The J gene is TRBJ2-7, the V gene TRBV3-1, with a weak D call TRBD1 (6 bases). In germline, CDR1 is LGHDT, CDR2 YNNKEL (reference sequence). V lost 4 bases, J lost 7 bases, and 23 bases lay in between. The CDR3 covers 16 residues. The CDR3 loop is CASSPANPTGKGEQYF. DNA for the CDR3: TGTGCCAGCAGCCCAGCAAACCCTACAGGGAAGGGGGAGCAGTACTTC.

The CDR3 spells CASSPHFEGTKNIQYF. CDR3 coding DNA: TGTGCCAGCAGTCCTCATTTTGAGGGGACCAAAAACATTCAGTACTTC. The rearrangement uses TRBV12-3 or TRBV12-4 and TRBJ2-4; the D call may be TRBD1 or TRBD2 (5 bases each). Trimming shortened V by 5 bases and J by 2 bases, and 16 bases separated the two germline ends. CDR3 length equals 16 residues.

The V and J genes are TRBV7-3 and TRBJ2-1; TRBD2 aligns across 11 bases. Germline V gene sequence: CDR1 SGHTA, CDR2 FQGTGA. With 5 bases clipped from V and 9 bases from J, the junction kept 12 bases outside the gene matches. This CDR3 has 16 amino acids. CDR3 in amino acids: CASSPTADSGRGEQFF. CDR3 bases: TGTGCCAGCAGCCCGACGGCTGATAGCGGGAGGGGTGAGCAGTTCTTC.

This clonotype was recorded a few times. The chain joins TRBV7-9 to TRBJ1-3; D not resolved. V lost 11 bases, J lost 8 bases, and 10 bases lay in between. This CDR3 spans 10 amino acids. The germline CDR1 and CDR2 sequences are SEHNR and FQNEAQ (reference sequence). CDR3 region: CAAGFDTIYF. The DNA of the CDR3 is TGTGCCGCTGGGTTTGACACCATATATTTT.

This clonotype came up once. V and J are TRBV12-3 or TRBV12-4 and TRBJ2-5; 8 bases are shared with TRBD2. This CDR3 is 13 amino acids long. V trimming: 3 bases; J trimming: 14 bases; junction bases outside the gene matches: 11. As DNA, the CDR3 is TGTGCCAGCAGTTTGCTCAGCGGGGGTCTCATTTACTTC. Its protein is CASSLLSGGLIYF.

This clonotype was seen many times. The chain combines TRBV6-5 with TRBJ2-5, with TRBD2 matching over 10 bases. The J segment lost 5 bases and the V segment lost 0 bases, leaving 9 bases of the junction unmatched. The CDR3 extends over 17 amino acids. Germline V CDR1 and CDR2: MNHEY, SVGAGI. The CDR3 coding sequence is TGTGCCAGCAGTTACTCTCTAGCGGGGGTACCATCCGAGACCCAGTACTTC. Protein sequence: CASSYSLAGVPSETQYF.

This clonotype was observed many times. The CDR3 here is CASSDRVTGNTIYF. The CDR3 DNA follows: TGTGCCAGCAGTGACAGGGTTACTGGAAACACCATATATTTT. V usage is TRBV12-3 or TRBV12-4 and J usage is TRBJ1-3; 7 bases fit TRBD1. V dropped 5 bases and J dropped 2; count of bases not matched to a gene: 3. The CDR3 loop spans 14 amino acids.

The chain carries TRBV5-5 and TRBJ1-1; TRBD1 might be the D (5 bases). Germline values: CDR1 SGHKS, CDR2 YYEKEE (reference sequence). The CDR3 extends over 14 amino acids. The V gene lost 7 bases and the J gene lost 2 bases, with 15 bases spanning the gap. CDR3 bases: TGTGCCAGCTCTAAGACAGCTCATAACACTGAAGCTTTCTTT. As protein: CASSKTAHNTEAFF.